This T cell receptor beta chain was observed in a study of memory CD4+ T cells and cytomegalovirus serostatus. This CDR3 is built from 14 residues. Germline values: CDR1 MDHEN, CDR2 SYDVKM. The V gene lost 6 bases and the J gene lost 0 bases, with 9 bases spanning the gap. Single viable CD3+CD4+CD8-CD45RO+ cells were sorted as the memory CD4+ T cells. A few counts support this clone. Data came from immunoSEQ multiplex PCR; TCRdb stores just in-frame clones and leaves some out. Of around 25,000 clones listed, less than 80% are singletons. This sequence originates from an adult in good health and CMV-seronegative. The sequencing sample was made of memory CD4+ T cells from blood. V and J are TRBV28 and TRBJ1-3; TRBD1 is a possible D gene (5 bases). CDR3 bases: TGTGCCAGCAGACAGGCCTACTCTGGAAACACCATATATTTT. Protein: CASRQAYSGNTIYF.